Shown below are 27 T cell receptor beta chains from a single sample sequenced in a study of human T cells and chemical hapten exposure. Unique molecular identifiers were attached to individual cDNA molecules within the library. Each CDR3 protein is one row after TCRdb ran MiXCR on the reads. Here the sample spans roughly 120,000 distinct CDR3 sequences, about 7.7% being singletons. The template was total RNA from unfractionated whole blood. The sequenced sample consisted of whole blood. Receptors were obtained from a human donor in good health. Some clones in this sample may be carry-over from other donors' samples.

This clonotype occurred many times. This chain joins TRBV4-2 and TRBJ2-7; D is perhaps TRBD1 (5 bases). Germline V lookup: CDR1 LGHNA, CDR2 YNFKEQ. V lost 0 bases to trimming and J lost 5 bases, with 14 bases between them. The CDR3 is 15 residues long. The CDR3 DNA is TGTGCCAGCAGCCAAGATTCCAGGGATGGAGACGAGCAGTACTTC. Amino acids: CASSQDSRDGDEQYF.

This clonotype was counted ten times or more. This chain links TRBV20-1 with TRBJ1-5, with D perhaps TRBD1 (5 bases). Germline-derived CDR1 and CDR2 are DFQATT and SNEGSKA (reference sequence). Trimming shortened V by 6 bases and J by 0 bases, and 15 bases separated the two germline ends. This CDR3 is built from 15 residues. This chain's CDR3 is CSATPPGISNQPQHF. In nucleotides, the CDR3 is TGCAGTGCCACCCCCCCAGGGATTAGCAATCAGCCCCAGCATTTT.

The CDR3: CASSPSSRRETQYF. CDR3 DNA sequence: TGTGCCAGCAGCCCCTCTAGCAGACGGGAGACCCAGTACTTC. The chain recombines TRBV6-2 or TRBV6-3 with TRBJ2-5, with a possible D match to TRBD2 (5 bases). CDR1 and CDR2 from the germline V gene are MNHEY and SVGEGT. Trimming left V 6 bases short and J 5 bases short, with 16 bases between. There are 14 residues in the CDR3.

The gene calls are TRBV11-2 and TRBJ2-1, with D possibly TRBD2 on 5 matching bases. The CDR3 has 12 amino acids. From germline, CDR1 is SGHAT and CDR2 FQNNGV. V was clipped by 5 bases and J by 7 bases, with 9 bases between them. CDR3 loop: CASSLRENEQFF. The CDR3 coding sequence is TGTGCCAGCAGCCTTCGGGAAAATGAGCAGTTCTTC.

This clonotype was counted ten times or more. The J gene is TRBJ2-2, the V gene TRBV5-1; 15 bases are a match to TRBD2. Germline CDR1 is SGHRS and CDR2 is YFSETQ. V shed 6 bases and J 7 bases; nucleotides not matched to a gene: 4. This CDR3 region has 15 residues. CDR3 region: CASTGLAGGIGELFF. CDR3 nucleotides: TGCGCCAGCACGGGACTAGCGGGAGGAATCGGGGAGCTGTTTTTT.

This clonotype has a handful of counts. V and J are TRBV2 and TRBJ2-1; D is perhaps TRBD1 or TRBD2 (6 bases each). The V and J ends lost 3 bases and 7 bases respectively, with 13 bases between them. The germline gives CDR1 SNHLY, CDR2 FYNNEI. The CDR3 is 14 residues long. CDR3 DNA: TGTGCCAGCAGTGACGGGGGCACTACGAATGAGCAGTTCTTC. This translates into CASSDGGTTNEQFF.

The chain links TRBV10-3 to TRBJ2-3, with D perhaps TRBD1 (6 bases). The germline gives CDR1 ENHRY, CDR2 SYGVKD. Trimming removed 6 bases at V and 3 bases at J, with 25 bases between. The CDR3 extends over 18 amino acids. CDR3 DNA: TGTGCCATCAGGTTGGAAGGGGCCTTTGGGGGCGCTACAGATACGCAGTATTTT. It encodes CAIRLEGAFGGATDTQYF.

The rearrangement links TRBV20-1 to TRBJ1-5; D is ambiguous. V was shortened by 6 bases and J by 4 bases, with 16 bases between the two germline ends. Germline CDR1 and CDR2: DFQATT and SNEGSKA (reference sequence). The CDR3 consists of 14 residues. The CDR3 spells CSADGRLNNQPQHF. In nucleotides, the CDR3 is TGCAGTGCGGACGGACGGCTGAATAATCAGCCCCAGCATTTT.

In its sample, this clonotype was seen a few times. The rearrangement joins TRBV4-2 to TRBJ1-5, with D possibly TRBD1 on 6 matching bases. The V and J ends lost 1 base and 6 bases respectively, with 13 bases between them. Germline CDR1 reads LGHNA; CDR2 reads YNFKEQ. There are 15 residues in the CDR3. This CDR3 reads CASSQVRGGGQPQHF. The CDR3 bases are TGTGCCAGCAGCCAAGTAAGGGGGGGGGGTCAGCCCCAGCATTTT.

This clonotype was detected ten times or more. The CDR3 DNA reads TGTGCCAGCAGCCGGACTAGCGGCGATACGCAGTATTTT. Encoded protein: CASSRTSGDTQYF. This chain links TRBV11-2 with TRBJ2-3; TRBD2 aligns across 10 bases. With 5 bases clipped from V and 6 bases from J, the junction kept 2 bases outside the gene matches. The CDR3 length is 13 residues. The germline V gene encodes CDR1 SGHAT and CDR2 FQNNGV.

This clonotype has ten or more counts. The V gene is TRBV5-1, the J gene TRBJ2-1; D is ambiguous. Germline CDR1 and CDR2: SGHRS and YFSETQ. The CDR3 extends over 12 amino acids. Trimming stripped 0 bases from V and 5 bases from J, with 3 bases between. Here the CDR3 reads CASSLGNNEQFF. The DNA of the CDR3 is TGCGCCAGCAGCTTGGGCAACAATGAGCAGTTCTTC.

There are many counts of this clonotype. The CDR3 region is CASSPTSSYEQYF. In DNA, the CDR3 is TGTGCCAGCTCACCAACGTCCAGCTACGAGCAGTACTTC. The chain combines TRBV18 with TRBJ2-7; no reliable D call. Trimming shortened V by 2 bases and J by 3 bases, and 8 bases separated the two germline ends. The V gene's germline CDR1 is KGHSH and CDR2 LQKENI. CDR3 size: 13 residues.

This clonotype showed up just a few times. The chain links TRBV20-1 to TRBJ2-1, with D possibly called TRBD1 or TRBD2 (5 bases each). The CDR3 runs to 13 residues. Germline CDR1 and CDR2: DFQATT and SNEGSKA (reference sequence). Trimming took off 3 bases at V and 10 bases at J, with 16 bases between the two ends. CDR3 sequence reads: CSASGAAGREQFF. Here the CDR3 DNA reads TGCAGTGCTAGCGGGGCGGCTGGGCGCGAGCAGTTCTTC.

This chain joins TRBV5-1 and TRBJ1-1; D is unclear. CDR3 length: 15 residues. Germline V gene sequence: CDR1 SGHRS, CDR2 YFSETQ. Trimming cost V 5 bases and J 0 bases, with 14 bases left between them. CDR3 region: CASRPESALNTEAFF. The CDR3 DNA reads as TGCGCCAGCAGGCCCGAGTCGGCGTTGAACACTGAAGCTTTCTTT.

The gene calls are TRBV6-5 and TRBJ2-6; D gene unclear. The CDR3 loop spans 18 amino acids. V shed 3 bases and J shed 0 bases, with 15 bases lying between them. The germline gives CDR1 MNHEY, CDR2 SVGAGI. CDR3 in amino acids: CASSYSQALFSGANVLTF. CDR3 DNA sequence: TGTGCCAGCAGTTATTCGCAGGCCCTCTTCTCTGGGGCCAACGTCCTGACTTTC.

This clonotype showed up just a few times. The chain uses TRBV14 and TRBJ2-3, with TRBD1 matching 8 bases. V shed 1 base, J shed 2 bases, and the junction held 8 bases outside the gene matches. This CDR3 spans 17 amino acids. Germline V gene data show CDR1 as SGHDN and CDR2 as FVKESK. CDR3 nucleotide sequence: TGTGCCAGCAGCCAAGCCCCGGACAGGGCCTTCACAGATACGCAGTATTTT. This codes for CASSQAPDRAFTDTQYF. Full variable domain (missing parts from reference TRBV14 and TRBJ2-3): EAGVTQFPSHSVIEKGQTVTLRCDPISGHDNLYWYRRVMGKEIKFLLHFVKESKQDESGMPNNRFLAERTGGTYSTLKVQPAELEDSGVYFCASSQAPDRAFTDTQYFGPGTRLTVL.

This clonotype was observed at least ten times. The genes are TRBV29-1 and TRBJ1-1; D gene unclear. The CDR3 spans 12 residues. V shed 5 bases and J shed 5 bases, with 12 bases lying between them. From germline, CDR1 is SQVTM and CDR2 ANQGSEA. The CDR3 DNA is TGCAGCGTTCAACGGGGAGGAACTGAAGCTTTCTTT. It yields the protein CSVQRGGTEAFF.

This chain uses TRBV7-2 with TRBJ1-2; D gene uncertain. The length of the CDR3 is 16 residues. CDR1 is SGHTA, CDR2 FQGNSA, per germline. The V and J ends lost 1 base and 0 bases respectively, with 12 bases between them. The CDR3 DNA follows: TGTGCCAGCAGCTTAGGAGCAAACCCTTCTAACTATGGCTACACCTTC. It specifies CASSLGANPSNYGYTF.

The gene calls are TRBV19 and TRBJ2-1, with D perhaps TRBD2 (6 bases). The CDR3 has 15 residues. CDR1 is LNHDA, CDR2 SQIVND, per germline (reference sequence). Trimming took 4 bases from V and 2 from J, leaving 12 bases between them. CDR3 residues: CASSKSGEPYNEQFF. The CDR3 nucleotides read TGTGCCAGTAGTAAGTCGGGAGAACCCTACAATGAGCAGTTCTTC.

This clonotype has only a few counts. The chain joins TRBV10-3 to TRBJ1-1; 7 bases match TRBD1. The CDR3 has 14 residues. V lost 8 bases, J lost 0 bases, and 6 bases stayed unmatched. From germline, CDR1 is ENHRY and CDR2 SYGVKD. CDR3 loop: CAIGGDSLNTEAFF. CDR3 sequence (DNA): TGTGCCATCGGGGGGGACAGCTTGAACACTGAAGCTTTCTTT.

This clonotype has only a few counts. V gene TRBV5-1 combines with J gene TRBJ2-1; a weak D match, TRBD2 (5 bases). The V end lost 2 bases, the J end lost 4 bases, and 7 bases lay between the germline ends. The germline gives CDR1 SGHRS, CDR2 YFSETQ. CDR3 size: 13 residues. The CDR3 region is CASSFGEYNEQFF. The CDR3 DNA is TGCGCCAGCAGCTTTGGGGAGTACAATGAGCAGTTCTTC.

The chain uses TRBV5-4 and TRBJ2-1; D unresolved. CDR1 is SGHNT and CDR2 is YYREEE in the germline V gene (reference sequence). The CDR3 is 15 residues long. The V end was cut by 0 bases, the J end by 0 bases, with 7 bases between. CDR3 sequence reads: CASSLGWSSYNEQFF. DNA of the CDR3: TGTGCCAGCAGCTTGGGGTGGAGCTCCTACAATGAGCAGTTCTTC.

This clonotype was seen many times. The V call is TRBV29-1, the J call TRBJ2-5; 10 bases fit TRBD2. The V gene's germline CDR1 is SQVTM and CDR2 ANQGSEA. The CDR3 consists of 13 residues. The junction had 4 bases not matched to a gene; V was cut back by 7 bases and J by 2 bases. DNA for the CDR3: TGCAGCGGCGGACTAGCGGTACAAGAGACCCAGTACTTC. Its protein product is CSGGLAVQETQYF.

Ten or more counts support this clonotype. The chain has TRBV7-8 and TRBJ2-6; 7 bases match TRBD1. The germline CDR1 and CDR2 sequences are SGHVS and FQNEAQ. After removal of 2 bases from V and 13 bases from J, the junction contained 8 bases not matched to a gene. The CDR3 contains 14 residues. CDR3 loop: CASSLPGTVRVLTF. CDR3 nucleotides: TGTGCCAGCAGCTTACCAGGGACAGTCCGGGTCCTGACTTTC. Using reference TRBV7-8 and TRBJ2-6 for the parts outside the CDR3, the full variable domain is GAGVSQSPRYKVAKRGQDVALRCDPISGHVSLFWYQQALGQGPEFLTYFQNEAQLDKSGLPSDRFFAERPEGSVSTLKIQRTQQEDSAVYLCASSLPGTVRVLTFGAGSRLTVL.

This clonotype occurred many times. The CDR3 coding sequence is TGTGCCAGCAGCTTTATGCGCACGGCTTCCTACGATGAAAAACTGTTTTTT. It specifies CASSFMRTASYDEKLFF. The rearrangement joins TRBV7-2 to TRBJ1-4; D remains unclear. CDR1 SGHTA and CDR2 FQGNSA come from the germline V gene. The ends were cut back, 3 bases at V and 6 bases at J, with 20 bases in the middle. The CDR3 is 17 amino acids.

Ten or more counts support this clonotype. The chain couples TRBV18 to TRBJ1-1; 9 nucleotides align to TRBD1. The CDR3 totals 14 residues. The germline CDR1 and CDR2 sequences are KGHSH and LQKENI. V trimming: 4 bases; J trimming: 0 bases; junction bases outside the gene matches: 0. CDR3 protein: CASSRTGVNTEAFF. Written as DNA, the CDR3 is TGTGCCAGCTCACGGACAGGGGTGAACACTGAAGCTTTCTTT. Full variable domain (outside the CDR3, taken from reference TRBV18 and TRBJ1-1): NAGVMQNPRHLVRRRGQEARLRCSPMKGHSHVYWYRQLPEEGLKFMVYLQKENIIDESGMPKERFSAEFPKEGPSILRIQQVVRGDSAAYFCASSRTGVNTEAFFGQGTRLTVV.

This clonotype was seen a few times. The chain joins TRBV3-1 to TRBJ2-3; D not resolved. Germline assignment: CDR1 LGHDT and CDR2 YNNKEL (reference sequence). This CDR3 has 12 amino acids. V gave up 1 base and J gave up 5 bases, with 4 bases separating them. CDR3 amino acids: CASSQGVDTQYF. The CDR3 DNA follows: TGTGCCAGCAGCCAAGGGGTAGATACGCAGTATTTT.